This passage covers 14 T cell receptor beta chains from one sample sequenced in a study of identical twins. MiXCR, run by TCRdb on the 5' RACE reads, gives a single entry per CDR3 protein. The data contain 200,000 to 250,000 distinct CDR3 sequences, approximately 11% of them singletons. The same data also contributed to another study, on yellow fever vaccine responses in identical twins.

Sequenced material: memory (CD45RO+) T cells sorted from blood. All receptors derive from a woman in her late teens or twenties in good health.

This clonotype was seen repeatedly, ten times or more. The CDR3 sequence: CASSESDRTWTGELFF. DNA for the CDR3: TGCGCCAGCAGTGAGTCTGACAGGACGTGGACCGGGGAGCTGTTTTTT. This chain joins TRBV10-1 and TRBJ2-2, with D perhaps TRBD1 (6 bases). CDR1 and CDR2 (germline): WNHNN, SYGVQD (reference sequence). The CDR3 length is 16 residues. The germline V and J ends were trimmed by 0 bases and 5 bases, with 13 bases remaining between them.

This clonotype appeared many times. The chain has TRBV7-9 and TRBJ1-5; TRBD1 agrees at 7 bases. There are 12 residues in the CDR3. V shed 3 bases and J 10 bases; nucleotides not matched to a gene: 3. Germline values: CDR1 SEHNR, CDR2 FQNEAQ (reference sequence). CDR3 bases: TGTGCCAGCAGCTTCTTAGGGGGCCCCCAGCATTTT. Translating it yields CASSFLGGPQHF.

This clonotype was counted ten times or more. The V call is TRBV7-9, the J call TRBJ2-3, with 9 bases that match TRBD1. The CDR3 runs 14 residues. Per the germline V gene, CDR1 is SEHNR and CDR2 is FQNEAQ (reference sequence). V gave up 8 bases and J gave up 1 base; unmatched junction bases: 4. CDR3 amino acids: CASDRGAGTDTQYF. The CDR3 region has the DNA TGTGCCAGCGACAGGGGGGCTGGCACAGATACGCAGTATTTT.

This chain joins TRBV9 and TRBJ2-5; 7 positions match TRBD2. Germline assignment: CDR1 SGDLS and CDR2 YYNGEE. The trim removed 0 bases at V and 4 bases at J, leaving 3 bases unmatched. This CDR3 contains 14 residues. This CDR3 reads CASSVEWGGETQYF. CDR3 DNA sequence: TGTGCCAGCAGCGTAGAGTGGGGGGGAGAGACCCAGTACTTC. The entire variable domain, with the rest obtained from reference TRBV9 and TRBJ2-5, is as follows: DSGVTQTPKHLITATGQRVTLRCSPRSGDLSVYWYQQSLDQGLQFLIQYYNGEERAKGNILERFSAQQFPDLHSELNLSSLELGDSALYFCASSVEWGGETQYFGPGTRLLVL.

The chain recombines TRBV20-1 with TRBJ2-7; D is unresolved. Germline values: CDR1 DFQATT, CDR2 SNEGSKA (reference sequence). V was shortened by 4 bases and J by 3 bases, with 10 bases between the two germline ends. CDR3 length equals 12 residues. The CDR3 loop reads CSATLGLYEQYF. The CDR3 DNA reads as TGCAGTGCTACGCTCGGTCTCTACGAGCAGTACTTC.

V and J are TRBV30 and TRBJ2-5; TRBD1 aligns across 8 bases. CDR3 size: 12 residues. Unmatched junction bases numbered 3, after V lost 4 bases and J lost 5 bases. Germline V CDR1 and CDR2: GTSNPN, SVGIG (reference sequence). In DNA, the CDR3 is TGTGCCTGGAAGTGGGACAGGGAGACCCAGTACTTC. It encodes CAWKWDRETQYF.

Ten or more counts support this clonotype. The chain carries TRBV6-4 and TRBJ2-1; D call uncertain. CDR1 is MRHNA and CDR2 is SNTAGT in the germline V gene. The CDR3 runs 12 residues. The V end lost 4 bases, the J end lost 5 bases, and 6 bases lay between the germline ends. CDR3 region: CASSAENNEQFF. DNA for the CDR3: TGTGCCAGCAGTGCTGAAAACAATGAGCAGTTCTTC.

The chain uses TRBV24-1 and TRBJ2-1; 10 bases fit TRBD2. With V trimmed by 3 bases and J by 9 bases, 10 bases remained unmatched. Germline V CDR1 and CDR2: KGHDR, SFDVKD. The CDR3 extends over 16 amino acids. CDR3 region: CATSDHTSGKPPEQFF. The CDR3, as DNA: TGTGCCACCAGTGATCATACTAGCGGGAAGCCCCCTGAGCAGTTCTTC.

The CDR3 sequence: CAWSAGLAGPDTQYF. The CDR3 DNA reads as TGTGCCTGGAGCGCCGGACTAGCGGGGCCAGATACGCAGTATTTT. The J gene is TRBJ2-3, the V gene TRBV30, with 12 bases lining up with TRBD2. V was pared by 3 bases and J by 4 bases, with 5 bases of the junction left unmatched. Germline assignment: CDR1 GTSNPN and CDR2 SVGIG (reference sequence). This CDR3 is built from 15 residues.

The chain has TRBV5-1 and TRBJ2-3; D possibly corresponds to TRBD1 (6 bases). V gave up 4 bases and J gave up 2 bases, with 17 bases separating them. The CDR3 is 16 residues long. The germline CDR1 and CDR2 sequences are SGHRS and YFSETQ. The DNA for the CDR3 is TGCGCCAGCAGCACGCCCACTGACAGGTACACAGATACGCAGTATTTT. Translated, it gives CASSTPTDRYTDTQYF. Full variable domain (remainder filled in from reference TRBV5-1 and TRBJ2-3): KAGVTQTPRYLIKTRGQQVTLSCSPISGHRSVSWYQQTPGQGLQFLFEYFSETQRNKGNFPGRFSGRQFSNSRSEMNVSTLELGDSALYLCASSTPTDRYTDTQYFGPGTRLTVL.

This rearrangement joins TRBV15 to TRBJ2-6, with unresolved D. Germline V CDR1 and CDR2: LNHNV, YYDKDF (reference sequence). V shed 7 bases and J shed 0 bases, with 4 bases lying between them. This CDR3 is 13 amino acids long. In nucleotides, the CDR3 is TGTGCCACCACCACCTCTGGGGCCAACGTCCTGACTTTC. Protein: CATTTSGANVLTF. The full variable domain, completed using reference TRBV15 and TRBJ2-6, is DAMVIQNPRYQVTQFGKPVTLSCSQTLNHNVMYWYQQKSSQAPKLLFHYYDKDFNNEADTPDNFQSRRPNTSFCFLDIRSPGLGDTAMYLCATTTSGANVLTFGAGSRLTVL.

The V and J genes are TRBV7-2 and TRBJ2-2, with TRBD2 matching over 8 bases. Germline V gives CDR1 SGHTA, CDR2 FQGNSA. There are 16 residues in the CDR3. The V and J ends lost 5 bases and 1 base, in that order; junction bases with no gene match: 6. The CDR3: CASSQSGSWNTGELFF. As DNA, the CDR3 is TGTGCCAGCAGCCAGAGCGGGAGTTGGAACACCGGGGAGCTGTTTTTT.

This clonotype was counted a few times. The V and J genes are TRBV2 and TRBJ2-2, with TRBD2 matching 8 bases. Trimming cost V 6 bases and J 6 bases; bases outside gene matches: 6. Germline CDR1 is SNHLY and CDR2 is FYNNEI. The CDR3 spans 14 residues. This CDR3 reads CASRDRLASGELFF. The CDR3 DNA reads TGTGCCAGCAGGGATAGACTAGCGTCCGGGGAGCTGTTTTTT. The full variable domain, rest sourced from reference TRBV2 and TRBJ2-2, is EPEVTQTPSHQVTQMGQEVILRCVPISNHLYFYWYRQILGQKVEFLVSFYNNEISEKSEIFDDQFSVERPDGSNFTLKIRSTKLEDSAMYFCASRDRLASGELFFGEGSRLTVL.

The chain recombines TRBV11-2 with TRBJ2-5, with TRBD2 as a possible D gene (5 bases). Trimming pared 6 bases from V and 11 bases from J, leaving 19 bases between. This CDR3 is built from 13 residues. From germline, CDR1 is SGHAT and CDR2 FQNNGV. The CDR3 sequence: CASSTNPGERQYF. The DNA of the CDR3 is TGTGCCAGCAGTACTAATCCTGGAGAGCGGCAGTACTTC. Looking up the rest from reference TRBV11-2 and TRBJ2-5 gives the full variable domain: EAGVAQSPRYKIIEKRQSVAFWCNPISGHATLYWYQQILGQGPKLLIQFQNNGVVDDSQLPKDRFSAERLKGVDSTLKIQPAKLEDSAVYLCASSTNPGERQYFGPGTRLLVL.